The present entry profiles one TCR beta chain with its context. What it binds is unknown. The data are from a study of cytomegalovirus exposure and HLA in healthy donors. Regarding the study as a whole: The likely origin of a cluster of highly shared sequence variants was a sequencing artifact. In an earlier analysis, most TCR beta V segments were productive about 87% or about 30% of the time.

Deletions cut 0 bases from V and 7 bases from J, with 10 bases between. The CDR3 contains 13 residues. Germline V gene sequence: CDR1 SGHNT, CDR2 YYREEE (reference sequence). 13 Jbeta primers and 60 Vbeta primers were used for the PCR. The data were produced by immunoSEQ multiplex PCR, yet TCRdb's version contains in-frame clones alone and is incomplete. The listing contains about 150,000 clones. Donors showed nominal health when sampled, although they likely had unrecorded immune exposures. Material: PBMCs. The V gene is TRBV5-4, the J gene TRBJ1-1; possibly TRBD1 for D (5 bases). This clonotype was sampled from a young man in good health and CMV-seronegative. This CDR3 is CASSLEAGHEAFF. The CDR3 DNA follows: TGTGCCAGCAGCTTGGAGGCGGGGCATGAAGCTTTCTTT.